The 21 T cell receptor beta chains presented below share a single source sample, sequenced in a study of T cell repertoires in cytomegalovirus infection. Antigens of these TCRs are unknown. One entry per CDR3 protein, called by TCRdb with MiXCR from the reads. The sample carries roughly 350,000 distinct CDR3 sequences, about 35% recorded once. This material consisted of cultured PBMCs, taken from culture after CMV antigen stimulation. Source of these receptors: a human donor in good health (CMV status not recorded). Some clones in this sample may be carry-over from other donors' samples.

V usage is TRBV7-9 and J usage is TRBJ2-5; 9 nucleotides agree with TRBD2. The V and J ends lost 4 bases and 2 bases, in that order; junction bases with no gene match: 8. This CDR3 contains 16 residues. The V gene's germline CDR1 is SEHNR and CDR2 FQNEAQ (reference sequence). In DNA, the CDR3 is TGTGCCAGCAGCTCCGGGACTAGCTTAAATCAAGAGACCCAGTACTTC. It specifies CASSSGTSLNQETQYF. The whole variable domain, filled in from reference TRBV7-9 and TRBJ2-5, reads DTGVSQNPRHKITKRGQNVTFRCDPISEHNRLYWYRQTLGQGPEFLTYFQNEAQLEKSRLLSDRFSAERPKGSFSTLEIQRTEQGDSAMYLCASSSGTSLNQETQYFGPGTRLLVL.

There are a few counts of this clonotype. The chain links TRBV29-1 to TRBJ1-5; TRBD1 aligns across 7 bases. The V gene end was trimmed by 6 bases and the J gene end by 2 bases; junction bases not matched to a gene: 16. CDR3 size: 17 residues. Germline V gene lookup returns CDR1 SQVTM and CDR2 ANQGSEA. CDR3 coding DNA: TGCAGCGTAGGGGGCGTAGTTGGGGAGGGGGGCAATCAGCCCCAGCATTTT. Protein sequence: CSVGGVVGEGGNQPQHF.

The gene calls are TRBV2 and TRBJ2-7; possible D gene TRBD1, 7 bases. Germline assignment: CDR1 SNHLY and CDR2 FYNNEI. This CDR3 comprises 13 residues. V lost 7 bases, J lost 1 base, and 11 bases lay in between. The chain's CDR3 is CASMEGASYEQYF. The CDR3 DNA follows: TGTGCCAGCATGGAGGGGGCGTCCTACGAGCAGTACTTC. The full variable domain, with the rest looked up from reference TRBV2 and TRBJ2-7, is EPEVTQTPSHQVTQMGQEVILRCVPISNHLYFYWYRQILGQKVEFLVSFYNNEISEKSEIFDDQFSVERPDGSNFTLKIRSTKLEDSAMYFCASMEGASYEQYFGPGTRLTVT.

The chain uses TRBV6-4 and TRBJ2-3, with D perhaps matching TRBD2 (6 bases). Germline V gene lookup returns CDR1 MRHNA and CDR2 SNTAGT. The CDR3 length is 15 residues. The ends were cut back, 5 bases at V and 1 base at J, with 13 bases in the middle. In DNA form, the CDR3 reads TGTGCCAGCAGTCCTTTCTCGGGAGGCACAGATACGCAGTATTTT. Translation: CASSPFSGGTDTQYF.

The table lists this clonotype with a few counts. V is TRBV7-9 and J is TRBJ2-5, with TRBD2 identical over 8 bases. The germline gives CDR1 SEHNR, CDR2 FQNEAQ (reference sequence). The CDR3 has 15 amino acids. V was pared by 1 base and J by 5 bases, with 6 bases of the junction left unmatched. CDR3 protein: CASSLEGLVGETQYF. CDR3 coding DNA: TGTGCCAGCAGCTTAGAGGGACTAGTAGGGGAGACCCAGTACTTC. Drawing the rest from reference TRBV7-9 and TRBJ2-5, the complete variable domain is DTGVSQNPRHKITKRGQNVTFRCDPISEHNRLYWYRQTLGQGPEFLTYFQNEAQLEKSRLLSDRFSAERPKGSFSTLEIQRTEQGDSAMYLCASSLEGLVGETQYFGPGTRLLVL.

The V gene is TRBV20-1, the J gene TRBJ1-1; D ambiguous. The CDR3 contains 13 residues. CDR1 is DFQATT and CDR2 is SNEGSKA in the germline V gene (reference sequence). V was trimmed by 0 bases and J by 1 base, leaving 6 bases between them. The CDR3 region has the DNA TGCAGTGCTAGAGATCTCCAGAACACTGAAGCTTTCTTT. Encoded protein: CSARDLQNTEAFF.

This clonotype was seen many times. This chain connects TRBV7-3 to TRBJ2-7; 13 bases match TRBD2. CDR3 length: 15 amino acids. The junction had 5 bases not matched to a gene; V was cut back by 3 bases and J by 6 bases. Germline CDR1 is SGHTA and CDR2 is FQGTGA. The CDR3 is CASSLGTSGKSEQYF. CDR3 DNA sequence: TGTGCCAGCAGCTTGGGGACTAGCGGGAAGAGCGAGCAGTACTTC.

The rearrangement joins TRBV30 to TRBJ2-2; tentatively, D is TRBD2 (5 bases). The V gene's germline CDR1 is GTSNPN and CDR2 SVGIG (reference sequence). Trimming left V 1 base short and J 1 base short, with 7 bases between. The CDR3 consists of 14 residues. The DNA for the CDR3 is TGTGCCTGGAGTGGAGGGTGGAACACCGGGGAGCTGTTTTTT. It encodes CAWSGGWNTGELFF.

The table lists this clonotype with a few counts. This chain connects TRBV6-2 or TRBV6-3 to TRBJ1-1; D gene unclear. From germline, CDR1 is MNHEY and CDR2 SVGEGT. With 7 bases removed from V and 4 bases from J, the gap between germline ends came to 13 bases. The CDR3 extends over 13 amino acids. In DNA form, the CDR3 reads TGTGCCAGCACCCTTTACGTGGGCACTGAAGCTTTCTTT. It translates to CASTLYVGTEAFF.

The chain uses TRBV28 and TRBJ2-3, with a possible D match to TRBD2 (6 bases). Germline CDR1 reads MDHEN; CDR2 reads SYDVKM. Trimming took off 6 bases at V and 0 bases at J, with 13 bases between the two ends. The CDR3 totals 15 residues. The CDR3: CASSRYLASTDTQYF. DNA for the CDR3: TGTGCCAGCAGCCGCTATCTAGCGAGCACAGATACGCAGTATTTT.

The chain combines TRBV19 with TRBJ1-2; 9 bases are shared with TRBD1. CDR3 length: 15 amino acids. Per germline, CDR1 LNHDA and CDR2 SQIVND (reference sequence). The V and J ends lost 2 bases and 4 bases, in that order; junction bases with no gene match: 5. The CDR3 DNA is TGTGCCAGTAGTATATCCCAGGACAGGGGCTATGGCTACACCTTC. Translated, it gives CASSISQDRGYGYTF. Full variable domain (remainder filled in from reference TRBV19 and TRBJ1-2): DGGITQSPKYLFRKEGQNVTLSCEQNLNHDAMYWYRQDPGQGLRLIYYSQIVNDFQKGDIAEGYSVSREKKESFPLTVTSAQKNPTAFYLCASSISQDRGYGYTFGSGTRLTVV.

The CDR3 is CASSQVAREDNEAFF. The CDR3 DNA reads TGCGCCAGCAGCCAAGTGGCCAGGGAGGACAATGAAGCTTTCTTT. The chain links TRBV4-1 to TRBJ1-1, with D perhaps matching TRBD1 (5 bases). The CDR3 is 15 residues long. Trimming removed 1 base from V and 7 bases from J, with 16 bases in between. Germline assignment: CDR1 MGHRA and CDR2 YSYEKL.

The chain recombines TRBV18 with TRBJ1-1; D might be TRBD1 (6 bases). Germline CDR1 reads KGHSH; CDR2 reads LQKENI. The CDR3 runs 14 residues. The V end was cut by 4 bases, the J end by 4 bases, with 13 bases between. CDR3 nucleotide sequence: TGTGCCAGCTCACGGGGGGGCTGGGGCACTGAAGCTTTCTTT. This gives the protein CASSRGGWGTEAFF.

With regard to this clonotype: This sequence may be a read error, since a much larger clone differs from it by one base. J is TRBJ2-7 and V is TRBV7-8; no clear D. This CDR3 has 12 residues. CDR1 SGHVS and CDR2 FQNEAQ come from the germline V gene. The V end was cut by 5 bases, the J end by 3 bases, with 8 bases between. CDR3 nucleotides: TGTGCCAGCAGCCCGAGCTACTACGAGCAGTACTTC. It specifies CASSPSYYEQYF.

The chain is built from TRBV7-3 and TRBJ2-1, with 10 bases matching TRBD2. Germline loops: CDR1 SGHTA, CDR2 FQGTGA. The ends lost 5 bases at V and 5 bases at J; junction bases unmatched: 3. This CDR3 spans 14 amino acids. The CDR3 loop reads CASSRTSGNNEQFF. In DNA form, the CDR3 reads TGTGCCAGCAGCCGCACTAGCGGGAACAATGAGCAGTTCTTC. The whole variable domain, filled in from reference TRBV7-3 and TRBJ2-1, reads GAGVSQTPSNKVTEKGKYVELRCDPISGHTALYWYRQSLGQGPEFLIYFQGTGAADDSGLPNDRFFAVRPEGSVSTLKIQRTERGDSAVYLCASSRTSGNNEQFFGPGTRLTVL.

This clonotype was counted many times. CDR3 sequence (DNA): TGTGCCAGCAGCTCGGTAGGGACTACCCCGAGCAATGAGCAGTTCTTC. Protein product: CASSSVGTTPSNEQFF. V usage is TRBV7-2 and J usage is TRBJ2-1, with 7 bases aligning to TRBD2. The CDR3 loop spans 16 amino acids. V lost 4 bases, J lost 6 bases, and 12 bases stayed unmatched. Germline CDR1 SGHTA, CDR2 FQGNSA.

The rearrangement uses TRBV12-3 or TRBV12-4 and TRBJ2-2, with D uncertain. Trimming removed 6 bases at V and 0 bases at J, with 5 bases between. The CDR3 is 13 amino acids. The CDR3 reads CASSWPNTGELFF. The CDR3 nucleotides read TGTGCCAGCAGCTGGCCGAACACCGGGGAGCTGTTTTTT.

The V and J genes are TRBV29-1 and TRBJ2-7; 7 bases are shared with TRBD2. With V trimmed by 4 bases and J by 2 bases, 8 bases remained unmatched. This CDR3 is 14 amino acids long. CDR1 SQVTM and CDR2 ANQGSEA come from the germline V gene. Here the CDR3 reads CSVGRASGTYEQYF. CDR3 nucleotides: TGCAGCGTTGGGCGGGCTAGCGGTACCTACGAGCAGTACTTC.

The gene calls are TRBV7-2 and TRBJ1-2, with a possible D match to TRBD1 (5 bases). The V end was cut by 3 bases, the J end by 8 bases, with 19 bases between. CDR1 and CDR2 from the germline V gene are SGHTA and FQGNSA. There are 15 residues in the CDR3. The CDR3 coding sequence is TGTGCCAGCAGCTTGGGGCAGAGGGGAGCGGAAGGCTACACCTTC. Translation gives CASSLGQRGAEGYTF. The full variable domain, rest sourced from reference TRBV7-2 and TRBJ1-2, is GAGVSQSPSNKVTEKGKDVELRCDPISGHTALYWYRQSLGQGLEFLIYFQGNSAPDKSGLPSDRFSAERTGGSVSTLTIQRTQQEDSAVYLCASSLGQRGAEGYTFGSGTRLTVV.

This clonotype was observed a few times. The chain is built from TRBV29-1 and TRBJ2-5, with TRBD2 identical over 12 bases. The CDR3 contains 14 residues. Looked up from germline, CDR1 is SQVTM and CDR2 is ANQGSEA. Here the CDR3 reads CSVHGTSGLETQYF. CDR3 nucleotide sequence: TGCAGTGTTCACGGGACTAGCGGGTTAGAGACCCAGTACTTC.

This clonotype occurred a few times. The chain has TRBV12-3 or TRBV12-4 and TRBJ2-1; 14 bases fit TRBD2. The CDR3 consists of 18 residues. V lost 5 bases, J lost 1 base, and 7 bases stayed unmatched. CDR3 protein: CASSPGLAGASSYNEQFF. Written as DNA, the CDR3 is TGTGCCAGCAGTCCGGGACTAGCGGGAGCAAGTTCCTACAATGAGCAGTTCTTC.